The next 12 T cell receptor beta chains were all read from a single sample in a study of blood T cells in healthy people across ages (dated by TCRdb to between 2014 and 2016). Libraries were constructed by 5' RACE. A second PCR of roughly 7 to 11 cycles was performed with a sample-barcoded 5' primer and a J-beta primer mix. TCRdb redid the processing of the public reads, applying fastp at Q25 and MiXCR, and retained in-frame beta chains. Every distinct CDR3 protein forms one entry, paired with its most common genes and DNA. Within this sample are 1.8 million or so distinct CDR3 sequences, with about 39% of them counted one time only. About 21% of the sample comes from the top ten. The specimen was blood. The receptor source for this set is a human donor in good health.

This clonotype was detected only a few times. The germline gene is not matched at one end of the junction; a read error may be the cause. The V call is TRBV5-1, the J call TRBJ1-3; D unresolved. The CDR3 loop spans 14 amino acids. Germline values: CDR1 SGHRS, CDR2 YFSETQ. In DNA form, the CDR3 reads TGCGCCAGCAGCTTAGGGAGTACCGGAAACGCCATATATTTT. It specifies CASSLGSTGNAIYF.

This clonotype was recorded a few times. J is TRBJ1-1 and V is TRBV28, with D uncertain. Trimming pared 3 bases from V and 8 bases from J, leaving 13 bases between. Germline CDR1 reads MDHEN; CDR2 reads SYDVKM. CDR3 length: 13 residues. The CDR3 here is CASSLVSAREAFF. The DNA for the CDR3 is TGTGCCAGCAGTTTGGTGTCAGCCCGAGAAGCTTTCTTT.

Comment on this clonotype: One end of the junction fails to match germline, which may point to a read error. The chain carries TRBV24-1 and TRBJ2-3; possibly TRBD1 for D (6 bases). Germline CDR1 KGHDR, CDR2 SFDVKD. This CDR3 is built from 16 residues. The CDR3 loop reads CTTSSGWQGSTDTQYF. CDR3 nucleotide sequence: TGTACCACCAGCTCCGGTTGGCAGGGGAGCACAGATACGCAGTATTTT.

This sequence joins TRBV20-1 and TRBJ2-4; 7 positions agree with TRBD2. With V trimmed by 5 bases and J by 1 base, 5 bases remained unmatched. Per the germline V gene, CDR1 is DFQATT and CDR2 is SNEGSKA (reference sequence). This CDR3 is 14 amino acids long. CDR3 amino acids: CSASSGFAKNIQYF. The CDR3 DNA sequence: TGCAGTGCTTCTAGCGGTTTTGCCAAAAACATTCAGTACTTC.

Only one count was recorded for this clonotype. J is TRBJ2-3 and V is TRBV7-2; perhaps TRBD2 as D (5 bases). This CDR3 is 17 amino acids long. The germline V gene encodes CDR1 SGHTA and CDR2 FQGNSA. Between the trimmed V and J ends, which lost 5 bases and 4 bases, there was a span of 22 bases. The CDR3 region has the DNA TGTGCCAGCAGCATACAATCACGGGGTGGAGGACCAGATACGCAGTATTTT. Protein sequence: CASSIQSRGGGPDTQYF.

This clonotype was counted a few times. V usage is TRBV9 and J usage is TRBJ1-4; 7 positions agree with TRBD1. Germline assignment: CDR1 SGDLS and CDR2 YYNGEE. CDR3 size: 15 residues. V lost 4 bases, J lost 8 bases, and 11 bases stayed unmatched. The CDR3 loop is CASSPLTGQGEKLFF. The CDR3 DNA reads TGTGCCAGCAGCCCATTGACAGGGCAGGGGGAAAAACTGTTTTTT.

Concerning this clonotype itself: A much bigger clone sits one base away, suggesting this may be a read error. This sequence joins TRBV29-1 and TRBJ2-5, with a weak D call TRBD1 (5 bases). V was clipped by 7 bases and J by 2 bases, with 11 bases between them. This CDR3 is 12 amino acids long. CDR1 SQVTM and CDR2 ANQGSEA come from the germline V gene. The DNA of the CDR3 is TGCAGCGGGCAGACAGCACAAGAGACCCAGTACTTC. Protein product: CSGQTAQETQYF.

The chain joins TRBV4-1 to TRBJ2-7; tentatively, D is TRBD1 (7 bases). The CDR3 covers 17 residues. V was pared by 0 bases and J by 4 bases, with 19 bases between. Germline values: CDR1 MGHRA, CDR2 YSYEKL. This CDR3 is CASSQDLLGQGGYEQYF. The CDR3 DNA reads TGCGCCAGCAGCCAAGATCTCCTCGGGCAGGGGGGATACGAGCAGTACTTC.

The chain uses TRBV24-1 and TRBJ2-3; TRBD1 or TRBD2 may be the D gene (5 bases each). V was clipped by 6 bases and J by 4 bases, with 16 bases between them. From germline, CDR1 is KGHDR and CDR2 SFDVKD. The CDR3 has 15 residues. Here the CDR3 reads CATSTGLRSSDTQYF. DNA of the CDR3: TGTGCCACCAGTACGGGGCTTAGGTCCTCAGATACGCAGTATTTT.

This clonotype has just a few counts. The gene calls are TRBV3-1 and TRBJ2-1; TRBD1 agrees at 9 bases. V trimming: 5 bases; J trimming: 8 bases; junction bases outside the gene matches: 7. In germline, CDR1 is LGHDT, CDR2 YNNKEL (reference sequence). The CDR3 covers 14 residues. CDR3 nucleotide sequence: TGTGCCAGCAGCGCAACCTACAGGGGGCATGAGCAGTTCTTC. It is translated as CASSATYRGHEQFF.

Comment on this clonotype: A read error may be the cause here, since a much bigger clone is one base away. The chain joins TRBV7-2 to TRBJ2-3; the D gene could be TRBD1 or TRBD2 (5 bases each). The germline CDR1 and CDR2 sequences are SGHTA and FQGNSA. Trimming left V 5 bases short and J 8 bases short, with 17 bases between. This CDR3 region has 14 residues. The CDR3 loop is CASSPRGLSGTQYF. The CDR3 DNA sequence: TGTGCCAGCAGCCCGAGGGGTCTATCAGGTACGCAGTATTTT.

The sample holds a few counts of this clonotype. The CDR3 region has the DNA TGTGCCAGCAGCGTAACCGGGACACCCTACGAGCAGTACTTC. Protein sequence: CASSVTGTPYEQYF. This chain links TRBV5-5 with TRBJ2-4; TRBD1 might be the D (6 bases). The DNA end is more similar to TRBJ2-7, so the J call may be wrong. CDR1 is SGHKS and CDR2 is YYEKEE in the germline V gene (reference sequence). The CDR3 is 14 amino acids.